This TCR beta chain derives from a study of T-cell memory formation after mild COVID-19. Study-level results: Contracting clones from day 15 to 85 had balanced CD4/CD8; later expanders favoured CD4+.

This clonotype is medium-sized by share. Its target is not known. Each CDR3 protein gets one entry after TCRdb re-called the 5' RACE reads with MiXCR. The sample yields under 15,000 distinct CDR3 sequences, roughly 15% seen once. The CDR3 is made up of 16 amino acids. CDR1 is KGHSH and CDR2 is LQKENI in the germline V gene. The germline V and J ends were trimmed by 3 bases and 0 bases, with 12 bases remaining between them. This clonotype was sampled from a man between 18 and 29 years old who had mild COVID-19 (a few samples of this study predate the infection). Cell type and time point are not known. The source material was PBMCs or a T cell subset sorted from them (not recorded which). The chain recombines TRBV18 with TRBJ1-5; D is uncertain. CDR3 sequence: CASSPSGRYSNQPQHF. Written as DNA, the CDR3 is TGTGCCAGCTCACCCTCCGGACGGTATAGCAATCAGCCCCAGCATTTT. The complete variable domain, with remaining parts taken from reference TRBV18 and TRBJ1-5, reads NAGVMQNPRHLVRRRGQEARLRCSPMKGHSHVYWYRQLPEEGLKFMVYLQKENIIDESGMPKERFSAEFPKEGPSILRIQQVVRGDSAAYFCASSPSGRYSNQPQHFGDGTRLSIL.